Below, 13 T cell receptor beta chains from the same sample are listed, as sequenced in a study of T cells after yellow fever vaccination. TCRdb independently ran MiXCR on the 5' RACE reads; one entry per CDR3 protein. The sample lists about 63,000 distinct CDR3 sequences, about 7% seen once, with 35% to 45% in the top ten. The material sequenced was CD8+ T cells sorted from PBMCs, taken 15 days after the yellow fever booster vaccination. These TCRs come from a man aged 25 to 40 who received the YFV17D yellow fever vaccine.

Ten or more counts support this clonotype. V and J are TRBV6-2 or TRBV6-3 and TRBJ2-5; D not resolved. V was cut by 3 bases and J by 5 bases, with 1 base left in between. The germline V gene has CDR1 MNHEY and CDR2 SVGEGT. This CDR3 is 10 amino acids long. The CDR3: CASSYETQYF. The CDR3 DNA sequence: TGTGCCAGCAGTTATGAGACCCAGTACTTC.

This clonotype was seen repeatedly, ten times or more. The V and J genes are TRBV7-2 and TRBJ2-3; 7 bases match TRBD2. CDR1 and CDR2 from the germline V gene are SGHTA and FQGNSA. V was clipped by 5 bases and J by 3 bases; unmatched bases: 5. This CDR3 contains 14 residues. The CDR3 sequence: CASSLPSGTDTQYF. Written as DNA, the CDR3 is TGTGCCAGCAGCCTTCCTAGCGGAACAGATACGCAGTATTTT.

This clonotype was seen many times. The chain couples TRBV28 to TRBJ2-1; 8 nucleotides match TRBD2. Unmatched junction bases numbered 12, after V lost 6 bases and J lost 2 bases. Germline CDR1 is MDHEN and CDR2 is SYDVKM. The CDR3 consists of 17 residues. The chain's CDR3 is CASSSPLLAEAYNEQFF. The CDR3 DNA follows: TGTGCCAGCAGCTCCCCCTTACTAGCGGAAGCCTACAATGAGCAGTTCTTC.

This clonotype has a count of ten or more. The chain joins TRBV19 to TRBJ1-2; D remains unclear. Looked up from germline, CDR1 is LNHDA and CDR2 is SQIVND (reference sequence). This CDR3 contains 13 residues. Between the trimmed V and J ends, which lost 6 bases and 4 bases, there was a span of 12 bases. CDR3 nucleotide sequence: TGTGCCAGTAGCGCAAGGACGGGCTATGGCTACACCTTC. Translated, it gives CASSARTGYGYTF. Looking up the rest from reference TRBV19 and TRBJ1-2 gives the full variable domain: DGGITQSPKYLFRKEGQNVTLSCEQNLNHDAMYWYRQDPGQGLRLIYYSQIVNDFQKGDIAEGYSVSREKKESFPLTVTSAQKNPTAFYLCASSARTGYGYTFGSGTRLTVV.

This clonotype appeared many times. The chain joins TRBV4-1 to TRBJ2-7; no clear D gene. CDR3 size: 14 residues. CDR1 and CDR2 (germline): MGHRA, YSYEKL. The V and J ends lost 0 bases and 6 bases respectively, with 12 bases between them. CDR3 DNA sequence: TGCGCCAGCAGCCAAGATCAACGCTCGTCCGAGCAGTACTTC. It is translated as CASSQDQRSSEQYF.

This clonotype was counted at least ten times. This chain joins TRBV27 and TRBJ2-1, with D perhaps given as TRBD1 or TRBD2 (5 bases each). Germline V gene data show CDR1 as MNHEY and CDR2 as SMNVEV (reference sequence). V lost 2 bases and J lost 8, with 13 bases in between. The CDR3 consists of 14 residues. The CDR3 is CASSLSREFDEQFF. The CDR3 coding sequence is TGTGCCAGCAGTTTAAGCAGGGAGTTCGATGAGCAGTTCTTC.

This clonotype was observed a few times. The chain joins TRBV29-1 to TRBJ2-1, with D possibly TRBD2 on 6 matching bases. The CDR3 loop spans 15 amino acids. Germline CDR1 and CDR2: SQVTM and ANQGSEA. Trimming shortened V by 4 bases and J by 1 base, and 14 bases separated the two germline ends. CDR3 nucleotides: TGCAGCGTTGGGGGGGTAGCGGAGTCCTACAATGAGCAGTTCTTC. As protein: CSVGGVAESYNEQFF.

This chain joins TRBV6-5 and TRBJ2-2; 10 positions agree with TRBD1. Germline loops: CDR1 MNHEY, CDR2 SVGAGI. CDR3 length: 14 residues. With 8 bases clipped from V and 6 bases from J, the junction kept 6 bases outside the gene matches. The CDR3 sequence: CASGSGQGPGELFF. CDR3 sequence (DNA): TGTGCCAGCGGCTCGGGACAGGGGCCCGGGGAGCTGTTTTTT.

At least ten counts were recorded for this clonotype. The rearrangement links TRBV7-2 to TRBJ1-1; D unclear. The ends were cut back, 3 bases at V and 11 bases at J, with 13 bases in the middle. This CDR3 is 12 amino acids long. Germline V lookup: CDR1 SGHTA, CDR2 FQGNSA. The CDR3 DNA follows: TGTGCCAGCAGCTTGGAGGGTTTCGAGGCTTTCTTT. It is translated as CASSLEGFEAFF.

This clonotype showed up many times. The rearrangement links TRBV20-1 to TRBJ1-4; the D gene is possibly TRBD1 (5 bases). This CDR3 is built from 14 residues. The V and J ends lost 5 bases and 0 bases respectively, with 10 bases between them. The germline CDR1 and CDR2 sequences are DFQATT and SNEGSKA (reference sequence). Here the CDR3 DNA reads TGCAGTGCTCCCCGGGACTCAACTAATGAAAAACTGTTTTTT. The encoded protein is CSAPRDSTNEKLFF.

This clonotype was picked up many times. V is TRBV4-2 and J is TRBJ2-3, with D perhaps TRBD1 or TRBD2 (5 bases each). This CDR3 contains 17 residues. Looked up from germline, CDR1 is LGHNA and CDR2 is YNFKEQ. Deletions cut 1 base from V and 4 bases from J, with 18 bases between. The CDR3 nucleotides are TGTGCCAGCAGCCAAGGTGGGGGAGTCGAGTTCGCAGATACGCAGTATTTT. It encodes CASSQGGGVEFADTQYF.

At least ten counts were recorded for this clonotype. V and J are TRBV5-1 and TRBJ2-3; D is ambiguous. Trimming shortened V by 4 bases and J by 2 bases, and 23 bases separated the two germline ends. The CDR3 contains 18 residues. In germline, CDR1 is SGHRS, CDR2 YFSETQ. The CDR3 region has the DNA TGCGCCAGCAGCCCCTTAATGGGGTCGCTCACGGACACAGATACGCAGTATTTT. It codes for CASSPLMGSLTDTDTQYF.

This clonotype was recorded many times. This chain connects TRBV7-9 to TRBJ2-5; D uncertain. The germline V gene has CDR1 SEHNR and CDR2 FQNEAQ (reference sequence). The CDR3 loop spans 13 amino acids. Trimming removed 3 bases from V and 4 bases from J, with 9 bases in between. In DNA form, the CDR3 reads TGTGCCAGCAGCTTCACCGGGCGAGAGACCCAGTACTTC. Its protein is CASSFTGRETQYF. Combining the CDR3 with reference TRBV7-9 and TRBJ2-5 gives the whole variable domain DTGVSQNPRHKITKRGQNVTFRCDPISEHNRLYWYRQTLGQGPEFLTYFQNEAQLEKSRLLSDRFSAERPKGSFSTLEIQRTEQGDSAMYLCASSFTGRETQYFGPGTRLLVL.